This entry concerns a single T cell receptor beta chain. This sample is part of a study of Ad26.COV2.S vaccination and SARS-CoV-2 variants. The treatment here: around 19 received Ad26.COV2.S at low or high dose, single or two shots; a few received placebo; per-sample allocation not given. Each sample was drawn 63 days after the first injection (of vaccine or placebo). The CDR3 is 14 residues long. The V gene end was trimmed by 4 bases and the J gene end by 6 bases; junction bases not matched to a gene: 3. Looked up from germline, CDR1 is SEHNR and CDR2 is FQNEAQ (reference sequence). Assay: immunoSEQ multiplex PCR; the TCRdb copy retains only in-frame clones and omits some. This table has more than 300,000 clones, about 82% appearing once.

The sequence derives from a person between 18 and 65 years old who received the Ad26.COV2.S COVID-19 vaccine or a placebo. The rearrangement joins TRBV7-9 to TRBJ1-4, with 9 nucleotides matching TRBD1. This material consisted of peripheral blood, taken in a trial of Ad26.COV2.S vaccine versus placebo. The DNA of the CDR3 is TGTGCCAGCAGCTCGACAGGGGGTTATGAAAAACTGTTTTTT. Its protein is CASSSTGGYEKLFF.